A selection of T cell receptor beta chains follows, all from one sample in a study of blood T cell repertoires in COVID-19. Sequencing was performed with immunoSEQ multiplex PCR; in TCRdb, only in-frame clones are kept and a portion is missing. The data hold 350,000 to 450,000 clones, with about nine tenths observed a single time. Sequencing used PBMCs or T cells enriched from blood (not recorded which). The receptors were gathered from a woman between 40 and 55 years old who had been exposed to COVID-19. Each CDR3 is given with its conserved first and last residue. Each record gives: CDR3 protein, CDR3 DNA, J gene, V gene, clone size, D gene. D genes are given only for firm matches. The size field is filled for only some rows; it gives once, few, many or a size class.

CDR3aa: CSAPRETQYF
CDR3nt: TGCAGTGCTCCGCGGGAGACCCAGTACTTC
j_gene: TRBJ2-5
v_gene: TRBV20-1
abundance: -
d_gene: -

CDR3aa: CATSSGTSGFQETQYF
CDR3nt: TGTGCCACCAGCAGTGGGACTAGCGGGTTCCAAGAGACCCAGTACTTC
j_gene: TRBJ2-5
v_gene: TRBV15
abundance: -
d_gene: TRBD2

CDR3aa: CASSSGLAVYSSTDTQYF
CDR3nt: TGCGCCAGCAGCTCGGGACTAGCGGTCTATTCTAGCACAGATACGCAGTATTTT
j_gene: TRBJ2-3
v_gene: TRBV5-1
abundance: -
d_gene: TRBD2

CDR3aa: CASRVVQGGRNSPLHF
CDR3nt: TGTGCCAGCAGGGTGGTACAGGGTGGTCGGAATTCACCCCTCCACTTT
j_gene: TRBJ1-6
v_gene: TRBV7-9
abundance: once
d_gene: -

CDR3aa: CASSLGPGGANVLTF
CDR3nt: TGTGCCAGCAGCTTAGGCCCTGGCGGGGCCAACGTCCTGACTTTC
j_gene: TRBJ2-6
v_gene: TRBV7-2
abundance: -
d_gene: -

CDR3aa: CASSAEGTSPDTQYF
CDR3nt: TGTGCCAGCAGCGCCGAAGGGACTAGCCCAGATACGCAGTATTTT
j_gene: TRBJ2-3
v_gene: TRBV9
abundance: -
d_gene: TRBD2

CDR3aa: CASSTSRRAGSYNEQFF
CDR3nt: TGTGCCAGCAGTACGAGTCGGCGGGCAGGCTCCTACAATGAGCAGTTCTTC
j_gene: TRBJ2-1
v_gene: TRBV25-1
abundance: -
d_gene: -

CDR3aa: CASSLATGGPREQYF
CDR3nt: TGTGCCAGCAGCTTAGCGACAGGGGGCCCGAGGGAGCAGTACTTC
j_gene: TRBJ2-7
v_gene: TRBV7-9
abundance: -
d_gene: TRBD1

CDR3aa: CASSRWASGAGELFF
CDR3nt: TGTGCCAGCAGCCGCTGGGCTAGCGGGGCCGGGGAGCTGTTTTTT
j_gene: TRBJ2-2
v_gene: TRBV7-3
abundance: -
d_gene: TRBD2

CDR3aa: CATQNGGGNQPQHF
CDR3nt: TGTGCCACCCAAAATGGGGGCGGCAATCAGCCCCAGCATTTT
j_gene: TRBJ1-5
v_gene: TRBV15
abundance: once
d_gene: -

CDR3aa: CSVVWNRVGPNTEAFF
CDR3nt: TGCAGCGTTGTTTGGAACAGGGTGGGGCCGAACACTGAAGCTTTCTTT
j_gene: TRBJ1-1
v_gene: TRBV29-1
abundance: -
d_gene: -

CDR3aa: CASSEWNQGAVGAFF
CDR3nt: TGTGCCAGCAGTGAATGGAATCAGGGGGCAGTCGGAGCTTTCTTT
j_gene: TRBJ1-1
v_gene: TRBV25-1
abundance: -
d_gene: TRBD1

CDR3aa: CASAAAGIYNSPLHF
CDR3nt: TGTGCCAGTGCAGCTGCCGGGATTTATAATTCACCCCTCCACTTT
j_gene: TRBJ1-6
v_gene: TRBV28
abundance: -
d_gene: -

CDR3aa: CASTLGQGLSNEQFF
CDR3nt: TGTGCCAGCACCCTGGGACAGGGCCTCTCCAATGAGCAGTTCTTC
j_gene: TRBJ2-1
v_gene: TRBV6-5
abundance: -
d_gene: TRBD1

CDR3aa: CASSRFGLAASSTDTQYF
CDR3nt: TGTGCCAGCAGCCGATTCGGACTAGCGGCCTCTAGCACAGATACGCAGTATTTT
j_gene: TRBJ2-3
v_gene: TRBV3-1/TRBV3-2
abundance: -
d_gene: TRBD2

CDR3aa: CAWSGRTGHGYTF
CDR3nt: TGTGCCTGGAGTGGGCGGACAGGGCATGGCTACACCTTC
j_gene: TRBJ1-2
v_gene: TRBV30
abundance: -
d_gene: TRBD1

CDR3aa: CSVRRSVGQPQHF
CDR3nt: TGCAGCGTACGGCGGTCAGTAGGTCAGCCCCAGCATTTT
j_gene: TRBJ1-5
v_gene: TRBV29-1
abundance: -
d_gene: -